This T cell receptor (beta chain) was recorded in a study of response to subunit inactivated influenza vaccine. On this clonotype: The target antigen is unknown.

Points from the study as a whole: Authors suggested that a seasonal influenza vaccination recruits few new T cells each time.

TCRdb redid the calling of the RT-PCR reads with MiXCR, one entry per CDR3 protein. The sample includes hundreds of thousands of distinct CDR3 sequences, less than 30% seen only once; the top ten take 1.9%. The sequence came from a man aged 50 or older who received an inactivated influenza vaccine. The sample was CD4+ T cells sorted from PBMCs, taken 4 to 6 days after vaccination.

The CDR3 nucleotides read TGTGCCAGCAGCCTGGGGTTGGGAGCGGGAGGGCGCGAGACCCAGTACTTC. It is translated as CASSLGLGAGGRETQYF. The chain couples TRBV7-6 to TRBJ2-5; 10 bases match TRBD2. The junction had 14 bases not matched to a gene; V was cut back by 5 bases and J by 5 bases. In germline, CDR1 is SGHVS, CDR2 FNYEAQ. The length of the CDR3 is 17 residues. Looking up the rest from reference TRBV7-6 and TRBJ2-5 gives the full variable domain: GAGVSQSPRYKVTKRGQDVALRCDPISGHVSLYWYRQALGQGPEFLTYFNYEAQQDKSGLPNDRFSAERPEGSISTLTIQRTEQRDSAMYRCASSLGLGAGGRETQYFGPGTRLLVL.